Listed below are T cell receptor beta chains from one sample, sequenced in a study of post-analysis software for immune sequencing data. TCRdb itself ran the PCR reads through MiXCR, one entry per CDR3 protein. The sample carries hundreds of thousands of distinct CDR3 sequences, roughly 46% recorded once. Sequenced sample: blood. The source is a girl aged 5-17 years with multiple sclerosis. CDR3s include the opening cysteine and the closing phenylalanine or tryptophan. Each record gives: CDR3 DNA, CDR3 protein, J gene, clone size, V gene, D gene. The D gene is left open where the match is weak. Size is stated for part of the rows, as once, few or many counts, or as a class when the clone is expanded.

DNA: TGTGCCAGCAGCTTATTAGCGGGAATTGGAGATACGCAGTATTTT; CDR3: CASSLLAGIGDTQYF; J: TRBJ2-3; size: -; V: TRBV7-2; D: TRBD2
DNA: TGTGCCAGCAGTTTAAGGGTATATGAGCGGGACTACGAGCAGTACTTC; CDR3: CASSLRVYERDYEQYF; J: TRBJ2-7; size: -; V: TRBV28; D: TRBD2
DNA: TGTGCCAGCAGCCAGGACCAAGGGTTGGCTAGAGAACGGTATTTT; CDR3: CASSQDQGLARERYF; J: TRBJ2-3; size: -; V: TRBV4-2; D: -
DNA: TGCGCCAGCAGCTGGGGCGGAGGGCTCCAAAGCCCCTACGAGCAGTACTTC; CDR3: CASSWGGGLQSPYEQYF; J: TRBJ2-7; size: few; V: TRBV5-1; D: -
DNA: TGTGCCAGCAGCGGCCGGAGGGGCGAGGGGACAGATACGCAGTATTTT; CDR3: CASSGRRGEGTDTQYF; J: TRBJ2-3; size: -; V: TRBV28; D: -
DNA: TGTGCCAGCAGTATAGTGAGGGACACTGAAGCTTTCTTT; CDR3: CASSIVRDTEAFF; J: TRBJ1-1; size: -; V: TRBV28; D: -
DNA: TGTGCCAGCAGTTACCTAGCGGGAGGCGGGCAGTACTTC; CDR3: CASSYLAGGGQYF; J: TRBJ2-7; size: -; V: TRBV27; D: TRBD2
DNA: TGCAGTGGGCTCCCAGAGGGCACAGATACGCAGTATTTT; CDR3: CSGLPEGTDTQYF; J: TRBJ2-3; size: -; V: TRBV20-1; D: -
DNA: TGTGCCAGCAGTACAACCCCGCGCGGGACCAAAGAGACCCAGTACTTC; CDR3: CASSTTPRGTKETQYF; J: TRBJ2-5; size: -; V: TRBV6-6; D: -
DNA: TGTGCCAGCAGCTTAGAGCCGACTAGTCCCACCCGGGGGGACGAGCAGTACTTC; CDR3: CASSLEPTSPTRGDEQYF; J: TRBJ2-7; size: few; V: TRBV7-6; D: TRBD2
DNA: TGTGCCAGCAAGAGTTCCGGGCAAGAGACCCAGTACTTC; CDR3: CASKSSGQETQYF; J: TRBJ2-5; size: few; V: TRBV6-2/TRBV6-3; D: -
DNA: TGTGCCAGCAGTTTATCGCGGGGGGAGAGGTTCGATGAGCAGTTCTTC; CDR3: CASSLSRGERFDEQFF; J: TRBJ2-1; size: -; V: TRBV27; D: TRBD2
DNA: TGTGCCAGCAGTTGGACAGCTGAAGCTTTCTTT; CDR3: CASSWTAEAFF; J: TRBJ1-1; size: -; V: TRBV12-3/TRBV12-4; D: -
DNA: TGTGCCAGCAGCACGACAGGATATGAGCAGTTCTTC; CDR3: CASSTTGYEQFF; J: TRBJ2-1; size: -; V: TRBV6-4; D: -
DNA: TGCAGTGCTCTCCCCGGGGAAACACCAAAAGAGACCCAGTACTTC; CDR3: CSALPGETPKETQYF; J: TRBJ2-5; size: few; V: TRBV20-1; D: -
DNA: TGCAGCGTGGGGGAGGGCGACACTGAAGCTTTCTTT; CDR3: CSVGEGDTEAFF; J: TRBJ1-1; size: few; V: TRBV29-1; D: -
DNA: TGTGCCAGCAGCTTGGCCGTTCGTGGAGTCGGCAATGAGCAGTTCTTC; CDR3: CASSLAVRGVGNEQFF; J: TRBJ2-1; size: few; V: TRBV5-5; D: -
DNA: TGCAGCGTTGCCGACAGGGAGGACTATGGCTACACCTTC; CDR3: CSVADREDYGYTF; J: TRBJ1-2; size: -; V: TRBV29-1; D: TRBD1
DNA: TGTGCCAGCAGCGTCCTCCCAGCTAGCGGGAGGATTAACGAGCAGTTCTTC; CDR3: CASSVLPASGRINEQFF; J: TRBJ2-1; size: -; V: TRBV9; D: TRBD2
DNA: TGCAGTGCTAGTAATTGGGAACCGGGGACAGGGTACAATGAGCAGTTCTTC; CDR3: CSASNWEPGTGYNEQFF; J: TRBJ2-1; size: -; V: TRBV20-1; D: TRBD1